These 20 T cell receptor beta chains were all obtained from the same sample, sequenced in a study of cytomegalovirus exposure and HLA in healthy donors. Both 60 Vbeta primers and 13 Jbeta primers went into the PCR. Clones were sequenced by immunoSEQ multiplex PCR, and TCRdb holds only the in-frame ones, with some missing. The table records about 190,000 clones, about 89% of them present only once. Sequencing used PBMCs. Every receptor here comes from a man younger than 40 in good health and CMV-seronegative.

V usage is TRBV4-3 and J usage is TRBJ2-7, with D possibly being TRBD1 (5 bases). CDR3 length equals 15 residues. The germline gives CDR1 LGHNA, CDR2 YSLEER. With 0 bases removed from V and 8 bases from J, the gap between germline ends came to 17 bases. The CDR3 reads CASSQEVRQGFQQYF. The CDR3 coding sequence is TGCGCCAGCAGCCAAGAGGTTCGGCAGGGCTTCCAGCAGTACTTC.

The chain links TRBV7-9 to TRBJ2-1; 8 bases map to TRBD2. Germline V gene lookup returns CDR1 SEHNR and CDR2 FQNEAQ (reference sequence). The CDR3 sequence is 15 residues long. J lost 6 bases, V lost 5 bases, and 9 bases had no gene match. CDR3 loop: CASSHLEAGANEQFF. CDR3 DNA sequence: TGTGCCAGCAGCCACCTAGAAGCGGGAGCCAATGAGCAGTTCTTC.

V and J are TRBV27 and TRBJ1-4; D is perhaps TRBD1 (5 bases). This CDR3 comprises 15 residues. Germline V gene data show CDR1 as MNHEY and CDR2 as SMNVEV (reference sequence). V was pared by 6 bases and J by 8 bases, with 19 bases between. The chain's CDR3 is CASRVGGAGGEKLFF. As DNA, the CDR3 is TGTGCCAGCAGAGTGGGAGGGGCGGGGGGGGAAAAACTGTTTTTT.

This sequence joins TRBV18 and TRBJ2-7, with unresolved D. The germline CDR1 and CDR2 sequences are KGHSH and LQKENI. V lost 3 bases and J 2 bases, leaving 8 bases between the germline ends. This CDR3 is built from 13 residues. The CDR3 DNA is TGTGCCAGCTCACCCCAGACAACCTACGAGCAGTACTTC. Residues: CASSPQTTYEQYF. Complete variable domain (other parts from reference TRBV18 and TRBJ2-7): NAGVMQNPRHLVRRRGQEARLRCSPMKGHSHVYWYRQLPEEGLKFMVYLQKENIIDESGMPKERFSAEFPKEGPSILRIQQVVRGDSAAYFCASSPQTTYEQYFGPGTRLTVT.

V is TRBV5-4 and J is TRBJ2-2; the D gene is possibly TRBD2 (5 bases). V shed 9 bases and J shed 8 bases, with 20 bases lying between them. The CDR3 spans 14 residues. Germline V gives CDR1 SGHNT, CDR2 YYREEE (reference sequence). CDR3 in DNA: TGTGCCACCCACCCGGCTAGCAGCGGAGGGGAGCTGTTTTTT. As protein: CATHPASSGGELFF.

This clone came up once. The V gene is TRBV6-1, the J gene TRBJ1-1; possible D gene TRBD1, 5 bases. CDR3 length: 12 residues. Germline V lookup: CDR1 MNHNS, CDR2 SASEGT. V lost 3 bases to trimming and J lost 11 bases, with 13 bases between them. CDR3 region: CASSDPGEGAFF. CDR3 in DNA: TGTGCCAGCAGTGACCCGGGGGAAGGGGCTTTCTTT.

The chain uses TRBV7-8 and TRBJ1-1; D gene uncertain. The CDR3 sequence is 13 residues long. Trimming stripped 3 bases from V and 3 bases from J, with 8 bases between. The germline CDR1 and CDR2 sequences are SGHVS and FQNEAQ. The CDR3, as DNA: TGTGCCAGCAGCTTGAGCGGGGACACTGAAGCTTTCTTT. Its translation: CASSLSGDTEAFF.

The rearrangement links TRBV19 to TRBJ2-1; weak D call: TRBD2 (5 bases). Germline assignment: CDR1 LNHDA and CDR2 SQIVND (reference sequence). This CDR3 has 16 amino acids. V was trimmed by 7 bases and J by 0 bases, leaving 16 bases between them. The DNA of the CDR3 is TGTGCCAGTACCTGGGGAGCCCGTAGCTCCTACAATGAGCAGTTCTTC. Its protein is CASTWGARSSYNEQFF.

The chain is built from TRBV6-1 and TRBJ1-1; 9 bases line up with TRBD1. CDR3 size: 14 residues. Looked up from germline, CDR1 is MNHNS and CDR2 is SASEGT. V lost 7 bases, J lost 6 bases, and 9 bases stayed unmatched. The CDR3 region is CASMGTGSSAEAFF. CDR3 in DNA: TGTGCCAGCATGGGGACAGGGAGTAGCGCTGAAGCTTTCTTT.

V is TRBV5-1 and J is TRBJ1-6; 10 nucleotides match TRBD1. The CDR3 sequence is 14 residues long. Trimming at V came to 0 bases and at J to 11 bases, leaving 2 bases not matched to a gene. Germline V gives CDR1 SGHRS, CDR2 YFSETQ. For the CDR3, the DNA is TGCGCCAGCAGCTTGGGACAGGGGGCTCCACCCCTCCACTTT. This translates into CASSLGQGAPPLHF.

This clone appeared a single time. This sequence joins TRBV6-1 and TRBJ2-7; TRBD1 is a possible D gene (5 bases). The V gene's germline CDR1 is MNHNS and CDR2 SASEGT. Deletions cut 5 bases from V and 3 bases from J, with 11 bases between. The CDR3 is 13 residues long. CDR3 residues: CASSLSGFYEQYF. CDR3 in DNA: TGTGCCAGCAGTCTCTCAGGGTTCTACGAGCAGTACTTC.

In DNA form, the CDR3 reads TGTGCCAGCAGACTAGCGGGGTCGGCAGGGGCCAACGTCCTGACTTTC. Amino acids: CASRLAGSAGANVLTF. The gene calls are TRBV2 and TRBJ2-6; 10 nucleotides line up with TRBD2. The germline V gene has CDR1 SNHLY and CDR2 FYNNEI. The junction had 6 bases not matched to a gene; V was cut back by 6 bases and J by 4 bases. The CDR3 is 16 amino acids.

This chain connects TRBV4-3 to TRBJ2-1, with 7 bases aligning to TRBD2. In germline, CDR1 is LGHNA, CDR2 YSLEER. This CDR3 contains 15 residues. J gave up 4 bases and V 4 bases, and 7 bases lay outside the gene matches. Written as DNA, the CDR3 is TGCGCCAGCAGCCGCGGACTAGAGATGTACAATGAGCAGTTCTTC. This sequence encodes CASSRGLEMYNEQFF.

The J gene is TRBJ1-2, the V gene TRBV5-1; D is possibly TRBD1 (5 bases). V dropped 4 bases and J dropped 4 bases, with 17 bases sitting between them. The length of the CDR3 is 15 residues. CDR1 and CDR2 (germline): SGHRS, YFSETQ. CDR3 nucleotides: TGCGCCAGCAGCCCAGGGCAGATGGGTCCCTATGGCTACACCTTC. Protein product: CASSPGQMGPYGYTF.

The V gene is TRBV9, the J gene TRBJ2-2; 7 bases align to TRBD1. The CDR3 runs to 16 residues. J lost 3 bases, V lost 4 bases, and 9 bases had no gene match. Germline V CDR1 and CDR2: SGDLS, YYNGEE. DNA of the CDR3: TGTGCCAGCAGCCCCTGGGGCCAGGGGGACACCGGGGAGCTGTTTTTT. Protein product: CASSPWGQGDTGELFF. Together with reference TRBV9 and TRBJ2-2, the CDR3 gives the full variable domain: DSGVTQTPKHLITATGQRVTLRCSPRSGDLSVYWYQQSLDQGLQFLIQYYNGEERAKGNILERFSAQQFPDLHSELNLSSLELGDSALYFCASSPWGQGDTGELFFGEGSRLTVL.

This chain uses TRBV29-1 with TRBJ2-7; the D gene is possibly TRBD1 (7 bases). Germline loops: CDR1 SQVTM, CDR2 ANQGSEA. This CDR3 has 13 residues. Trimming took off 5 bases at V and 4 bases at J, with 15 bases between the two ends. The CDR3 protein is CSVLGAGGYEQYF. Written as DNA, the CDR3 is TGCAGCGTTCTTGGGGCAGGGGGGTACGAGCAGTACTTC.

The table lists this clone with a few counts. The chain carries TRBV11-2 and TRBJ2-3; 12 bases match TRBD2. Trimming at V came to 10 bases and at J to 1 base, leaving 3 bases not matched to a gene. The CDR3 has 14 amino acids. Germline CDR1 and CDR2: SGHAT and FQNNGV. The CDR3 sequence: CATRLAGGTDTQYF. In DNA form, the CDR3 reads TGTGCCACCAGACTAGCGGGGGGCACAGATACGCAGTATTTT.

The V gene is TRBV7-6, the J gene TRBJ2-3; 11 nucleotides line up with TRBD1. The CDR3 is made up of 16 amino acids. V gave up 4 bases and J gave up 4 bases; unmatched junction bases: 7. Germline V gene data show CDR1 as SGHVS and CDR2 as FNYEAQ. The CDR3 here is CASSYRDRGIPDTQYF. The CDR3 DNA sequence: TGTGCCAGCAGCTACCGGGACAGGGGGATCCCAGATACGCAGTATTTT.

This clone has a handful of counts. The V call is TRBV19, the J call TRBJ1-5, with 9 bases fitting TRBD1. V was pared by 9 bases and J by 3 bases, with 3 bases of the junction left unmatched. Germline assignment: CDR1 LNHDA and CDR2 SQIVND (reference sequence). The CDR3 has 13 amino acids. This CDR3 is CASWDRANQPQHF. The CDR3 nucleotides are TGTGCCAGCTGGGACAGGGCCAATCAGCCCCAGCATTTT. The full variable domain, with the rest looked up from reference TRBV19 and TRBJ1-5, is DGGITQSPKYLFRKEGQNVTLSCEQNLNHDAMYWYRQDPGQGLRLIYYSQIVNDFQKGDIAEGYSVSREKKESFPLTVTSAQKNPTAFYLCASWDRANQPQHFGDGTRLSIL.

Worth noting for this clone: One end of the junction fails to match germline, which may point to a read error. The chain recombines TRBV9 with TRBJ2-3, with TRBD1 matching over 8 bases. Germline loops: CDR1 SGDLS, CDR2 YYNGEE. The CDR3 has 15 amino acids. CDR3 coding DNA: TGTGCCAGCAGCACTCCCGGACAGGGCACATATACGCAGTATTTT. Translation: CASSTPGQGTYTQYF.